These 15 T cell receptor beta chains were all obtained from the same sample, sequenced in a study of human versus mouse CDR3 diversity and MHC coevolution. Repertoires were generated with immunoSEQ multiplex PCR, while TCRdb's copy carries only in-frame clones and drops some. The sample gives some 82,000 clones, just under 95% of which show up once; over 1.3% is in the top ten. The sample comprised naive CD4+ T cells from blood. As for subset: CD45RO-negative CD62L-positive naive CD4 T cells. The receptors stem from a person aged 30-70 years in good health.

The chain recombines TRBV19 with TRBJ1-4, with TRBD1 matching 11 bases. Germline trimming cut 5 bases from V and 15 bases from J; bases unmatched to any gene: 5. Germline V gives CDR1 LNHDA, CDR2 SQIVND (reference sequence). CDR3 length: 12 amino acids. The CDR3 here is CASSSRTGGLFF. The CDR3 bases are TGTGCCAGTAGTTCCAGGACAGGGGGCTTGTTTTTT.

This clone is labeled medium-sized. The rearrangement joins TRBV18 to TRBJ2-1; a possible D gene is TRBD2 (5 bases). CDR1 and CDR2 (germline): KGHSH, LQKENI. Trimming left V 3 bases short and J 10 bases short, with 13 bases between. CDR3 length equals 13 residues. CDR3 protein: CASSPFDPGEQFF. The CDR3, as DNA: TGTGCCAGCTCACCTTTCGATCCGGGGGAGCAGTTCTTC.

The V call is TRBV2, the J call TRBJ2-6, with TRBD2 matching 7 bases. Germline V CDR1 and CDR2: SNHLY, FYNNEI. The ends lost 3 bases at V and 10 bases at J; junction bases unmatched: 9. The CDR3 has 15 amino acids. The CDR3 loop is CASSEGVQGGNVLTF. The CDR3 bases are TGTGCCAGCAGTGAGGGGGTCCAGGGAGGGAACGTCCTGACTTTC.

The rearrangement joins TRBV7-2 to TRBJ1-5, with TRBD1 identical over 8 bases. The CDR3 totals 13 residues. Germline V gene sequence: CDR1 SGHTA, CDR2 FQGNSA. Trimming took 5 bases from V and 6 from J; bases not matched to a gene: 3. The CDR3 is CASSTQGVQPQHF. For the CDR3, the DNA is TGTGCCAGCAGCACACAGGGGGTTCAGCCCCAGCATTTT.

This chain connects TRBV27 to TRBJ2-5; possibly TRBD2 for D (6 bases). Germline-derived CDR1 and CDR2 are MNHEY and SMNVEV (reference sequence). Trimming removed 3 bases from V and 5 bases from J, with 19 bases in between. This CDR3 is built from 16 residues. The CDR3 DNA is TGTGCCAGCAGTTTTAAAGCGGCCAGAGGAGGGGAGACCCAGTACTTC. Protein: CASSFKAARGGETQYF.

V and J are TRBV7-2 and TRBJ1-5, with D perhaps matching TRBD1 (5 bases). Trimming pared 5 bases from V and 2 bases from J, leaving 13 bases between. The CDR3 runs to 15 residues. Germline V gene sequence: CDR1 SGHTA, CDR2 FQGNSA. CDR3 sequence reads: CASSPGDLGNQPQHF. The CDR3 DNA follows: TGTGCCAGCAGCCCGGGGGATTTAGGCAATCAGCCCCAGCATTTT.

This clone was seen just once. The V call is TRBV10-3, the J call TRBJ2-6, with 11 positions matching TRBD1. The CDR3 covers 18 residues. The V and J ends lost 1 base and 2 bases, in that order; junction bases with no gene match: 4. CDR1 ENHRY and CDR2 SYGVKD come from the germline V gene. The chain's CDR3 is CAISEWTGGGTGANVLTF. In DNA form, the CDR3 reads TGTGCCATCAGTGAGTGGACAGGGGGCGGGACTGGGGCCAACGTCCTGACTTTC.

This rearrangement joins TRBV19 to TRBJ1-3; the D is unclear. Trimming removed 3 bases from V and 0 bases from J, with 9 bases in between. The CDR3 loop spans 15 amino acids. The V gene's germline CDR1 is LNHDA and CDR2 SQIVND (reference sequence). The CDR3 protein is CASSIVGSSGNTIYF. CDR3 coding DNA: TGTGCCAGTAGTATTGTCGGGAGCTCTGGAAACACCATATATTTT. The complete variable domain, with remaining parts taken from reference TRBV19 and TRBJ1-3, reads DGGITQSPKYLFRKEGQNVTLSCEQNLNHDAMYWYRQDPGQGLRLIYYSQIVNDFQKGDIAEGYSVSREKKESFPLTVTSAQKNPTAFYLCASSIVGSSGNTIYFGEGSWLTVV.

This chain links TRBV7-9 with TRBJ2-1, with D unclear. The CDR3 has 13 amino acids. V was trimmed by 5 bases and J by 0 bases, leaving 5 bases between them. Per the germline V gene, CDR1 is SEHNR and CDR2 is FQNEAQ (reference sequence). CDR3 loop: CASSPRSYNEQFF. For the CDR3, the DNA is TGTGCCAGCAGCCCCCGCTCCTACAATGAGCAGTTCTTC. Full variable domain (outside the CDR3, taken from reference TRBV7-9 and TRBJ2-1): DTGVSQNPRHKITKRGQNVTFRCDPISEHNRLYWYRQTLGQGPEFLTYFQNEAQLEKSRLLSDRFSAERPKGSFSTLEIQRTEQGDSAMYLCASSPRSYNEQFFGPGTRLTVL.

The rearrangement joins TRBV12-5 to TRBJ1-5, with 10 bases aligning to TRBD1. Trimming took 6 bases from V and 5 from J; bases not matched to a gene: 4. Germline CDR1 is LGHNT and CDR2 is FRNRAP. The CDR3 runs to 14 residues. CDR3 loop: CASGTGTGDQPQHF. CDR3 nucleotides: TGTGCTAGTGGAACCGGGACAGGGGATCAGCCCCAGCATTTT.

The chain joins TRBV19 to TRBJ1-2, with 7 positions matching TRBD1. The CDR3 runs 17 residues. The J segment lost 4 bases and the V segment lost 5 bases, leaving 16 bases of the junction unmatched. Germline CDR1 reads LNHDA; CDR2 reads SQIVND (reference sequence). The CDR3 spells CASSHPGGRGYSYGYTF. CDR3 sequence (DNA): TGTGCCAGTAGTCACCCAGGCGGCAGGGGGTACAGCTATGGCTACACCTTC.

V usage is TRBV6-4 and J usage is TRBJ2-1; 13 bases fit TRBD2. The CDR3 length is 14 residues. Trimming at V came to 6 bases and at J to 7 bases, leaving 3 bases not matched to a gene. Germline V lookup: CDR1 MRHNA, CDR2 SNTAGT. The CDR3 sequence: CASRPLAGGNEQFF. The CDR3 DNA reads TGTGCCAGCAGACCACTAGCGGGGGGGAATGAGCAGTTCTTC.

This chain links TRBV5-6 with TRBJ2-5; 9 bases align to TRBD2. The J call may be in error: the DNA end matches TRBJ2-7 better. In germline, CDR1 is SGHDT, CDR2 YYEEEE. The CDR3 is 17 residues long. CDR3 DNA: TGTGCCAGCAGCCTACCCTGGGGGACTAGCAGAACCTACGAGCAGTACTTC. Translation: CASSLPWGTSRTYEQYF.

This chain joins TRBV18 and TRBJ1-5, with 8 bases identical to TRBD1. This CDR3 has 16 residues. V lost 6 bases and J lost 2; bases outside the gene matches: 9. Germline V gene lookup returns CDR1 KGHSH and CDR2 LQKENI. The CDR3 spells CASSPTDRVGNQPQHF. The CDR3 nucleotides are TGTGCCAGCTCCCCAACGGACAGGGTAGGCAATCAGCCCCAGCATTTT.

The chain recombines TRBV30 with TRBJ1-2; possibly TRBD1 for D (5 bases). This CDR3 has 11 residues. V dropped 4 bases and J dropped 7 bases, with 10 bases sitting between them. Germline V lookup: CDR1 GTSNPN, CDR2 SVGIG (reference sequence). The CDR3 coding sequence is TGTGCCTGGACCGCAGGGTTTGGCTACACCTTC. It yields the protein CAWTAGFGYTF.